This TCR beta chain was captured in a study of blood T cells in healthy people across ages. V was pared by 5 bases and J by 2 bases, with 6 bases of the junction left unmatched. Germline assignment: CDR1 SGHTA and CDR2 FQGNSA. CDR3 length: 17 residues. Those donating, healthy Caucasian individuals from Russia, were aged roughly 6 to 90. This clonotype showed up many times. Sample-barcoded 5' priming and a J-beta primer mix drove a second PCR of about 6 to 12 cycles. TCRdb passed the 5' RACE reads through MiXCR, listing each CDR3 protein once. The repertoire holds some 890,000 distinct CDR3 sequences, with approximately 32% as singletons. The sample was also linked to a second study, of T cells of mothers and their children. That study reports: Donation was provided by three healthy Caucasian mothers along with their six children. Using the M1S primer, the second PCR added sample barcodes along with 2-4 random nucleotides.

What was sequenced was blood. The chain joins TRBV7-2 to TRBJ2-3; 14 nucleotides align to TRBD2. The clonotype was recovered from a woman between 40 and 55 years old in good health. CDR3 residues: CASSPRTSGGYTDTQYF. CDR3 sequence (DNA): TGTGCCAGCAGCCCCAGGACTAGCGGGGGGTACACAGATACGCAGTATTTT.